These T cell receptor beta chains were read from a single sample in a study of glioma-infiltrating T cells. TCRdb called the multiplex PCR reads again in MiXCR, with one record for every CDR3 protein. The table lists approximately 130,000 distinct CDR3 sequences, around 23% of them singletons, with 27% in the top ten. Sequencing used glioma tissue, nonneoplastic brain tissue, or PBMCs (not recorded which). Receptors were obtained from a human donor with low-grade glioma or glioblastoma, undergoing nonglioma brain surgery, or in good health (not recorded which). The CDR3 runs from the conserved cysteine through the conserved F or W. The order of the fields is J gene, V gene, D gene, clone size, CDR3 DNA, CDR3 protein. D genes are given only for firm matches. Only part of the rows carry a size: once, few, many, or a class if the clone is expanded.

J gene: TRBJ1-2
V gene: TRBV20-1
D gene: -
clone size: few
CDR3 DNA: TGCAGTGCTAGAAATTTGGGCCAGTCGTCCTACACCTTC
CDR3 protein: CSARNLGQSSYTF

J gene: TRBJ1-1
V gene: TRBV11-3
D gene: -
clone size: few
CDR3 DNA: TGTGCCAGCAGCCCGGATATGGGCCACGGTGAAGCTTTCTTT
CDR3 protein: CASSPDMGHGEAFF

J gene: TRBJ2-1
V gene: TRBV4-1
D gene: -
clone size: few
CDR3 DNA: TGCGCCAGCAGCCCATTGGACGGGGTGTCCTACAATGAGCAGTTCTTC
CDR3 protein: CASSPLDGVSYNEQFF

J gene: TRBJ2-4
V gene: TRBV7-3
D gene: -
clone size: few
CDR3 DNA: TGTGCCAGCAGCTTAGGAGAGCTGGGAAACATTCAGTACTTC
CDR3 protein: CASSLGELGNIQYF

J gene: TRBJ2-4
V gene: TRBV19
D gene: -
clone size: -
CDR3 DNA: TGTACCAGTAGAAGAGGGGATACCCAAGCCAAAAACATTCAGTACTTC
CDR3 protein: CTSRRGDTQAKNIQYF

J gene: TRBJ2-1
V gene: TRBV5-1
D gene: TRBD1
clone size: few
CDR3 DNA: TGCGCCAGCAGCCCAAGACAGGGGGCGGGCAATGAGCAGTTCTTC
CDR3 protein: CASSPRQGAGNEQFF

J gene: TRBJ1-5
V gene: TRBV6-1
D gene: -
clone size: many
CDR3 DNA: TGTGCCAGCAGTAGTGGCAGGGTCCATCAGCCCCAGCATTTT
CDR3 protein: CASSSGRVHQPQHF

J gene: TRBJ2-1
V gene: TRBV4-1
D gene: -
clone size: few
CDR3 DNA: TGCGCCAGCAGCCTCGGGGGTGAGGAGCAGTTCTTC
CDR3 protein: CASSLGGEEQFF

J gene: TRBJ1-1
V gene: TRBV20-1
D gene: TRBD1
clone size: many
CDR3 DNA: TGCAGTGCTGGACAGGGTTCGGACACTGAAGCTTTCTTT
CDR3 protein: CSAGQGSDTEAFF

J gene: TRBJ2-1
V gene: TRBV7-9
D gene: TRBD1
clone size: -
CDR3 DNA: TGTGCCAGCAGCGCGCGACAGGGGTTGCATGAGCAGTTCTTC
CDR3 protein: CASSARQGLHEQFF

J gene: TRBJ2-3
V gene: TRBV27
D gene: -
clone size: many
CDR3 DNA: TGTGCCAGCAGTTTTAGTCGGGCTAGCACAGATACGCAGTATTTT
CDR3 protein: CASSFSRASTDTQYF

J gene: TRBJ1-1
V gene: TRBV7-9
D gene: -
clone size: many
CDR3 DNA: TGTGCCAGCAGCAGGGACGGAGAAAACACTGAAGCTTTCTTT
CDR3 protein: CASSRDGENTEAFF

J gene: TRBJ1-2
V gene: TRBV7-2
D gene: TRBD1
clone size: -
CDR3 DNA: TGTGCCAGCAGCTTAATCCGGGCCCGACAGGGGAACTATGGCCACACCTTC
CDR3 protein: CASSLIRARQGNYGHTF